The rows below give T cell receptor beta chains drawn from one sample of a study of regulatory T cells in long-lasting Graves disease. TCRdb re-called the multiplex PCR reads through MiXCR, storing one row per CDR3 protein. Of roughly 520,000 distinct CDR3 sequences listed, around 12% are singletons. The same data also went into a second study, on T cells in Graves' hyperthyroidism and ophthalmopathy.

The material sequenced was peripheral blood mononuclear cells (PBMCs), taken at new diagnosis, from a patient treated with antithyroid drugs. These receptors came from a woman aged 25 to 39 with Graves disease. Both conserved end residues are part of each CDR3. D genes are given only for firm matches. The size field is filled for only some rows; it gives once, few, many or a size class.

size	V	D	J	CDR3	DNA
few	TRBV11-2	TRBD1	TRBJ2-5	CASSPYPDRDKTQYF	TGTGCCAGCAGCCCATACCCGGACAGGGACAAGACCCAGTACTTC
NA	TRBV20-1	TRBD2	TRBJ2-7	CSARLAGRLEQYF	TGCAGTGCCAGACTAGCGGGAAGGCTCGAGCAGTACTTC
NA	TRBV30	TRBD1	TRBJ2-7	CAWSVLGQGYGEQYF	TGTGCCTGGAGTGTACTGGGACAGGGTTACGGCGAGCAGTACTTC
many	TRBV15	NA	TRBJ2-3	CATSRDSDTDTQYF	TGTGCCACCAGCAGAGATTCAGACACAGATACGCAGTATTTT
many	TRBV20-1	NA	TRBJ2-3	CSARSGSSTDTQYF	TGCAGTGCTAGGTCGGGGTCTAGCACAGATACGCAGTATTTT
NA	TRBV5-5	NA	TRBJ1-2	CASSFRGVSIGYTF	TGTGCCAGCAGCTTTAGGGGTGTTAGTATTGGCTACACCTTC
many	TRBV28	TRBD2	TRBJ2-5	CASSYRPGLAARETQYF	TGTGCCAGCAGTTATCGGCCGGGACTAGCGGCAAGGGAGACCCAGTACTTC
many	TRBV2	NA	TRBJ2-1	CASSEEVNEGQFF	TGTGCCAGCAGTGAAGAGGTGAATGAAGGGCAGTTCTTC
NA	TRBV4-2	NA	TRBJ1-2	CASSWVRGAGGYTF	TGTGCCAGCAGCTGGGTCAGGGGTGCTGGTGGCTACACCTTC
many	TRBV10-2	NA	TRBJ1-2	CASSDSMSNYGYTF	TGCGCCAGCAGTGATTCCATGTCTAACTATGGCTACACCTTC
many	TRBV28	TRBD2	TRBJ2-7	CASSFRSGTSGTYEQYF	TGTGCCAGCAGCTTCCGTTCCGGGACTAGCGGAACCTACGAGCAGTACTTC
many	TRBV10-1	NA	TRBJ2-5	CASSEGGRKTQYF	TGCGCCAGCAGTGAGGGGGGTCGAAAGACCCAGTACTTC
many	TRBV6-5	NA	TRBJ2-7	CASSYSPRGPYEQYF	TGTGCCAGCAGTTACTCTCCCCGAGGGCCCTACGAGCAGTACTTC
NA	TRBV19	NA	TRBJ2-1	CASSIGRGGAINEQFF	TGTGCCAGTAGTATAGGGAGGGGGGGGGCTATCAATGAGCAGTTCTTC
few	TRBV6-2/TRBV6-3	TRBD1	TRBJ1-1	CASSYTRQGNTEAFF	TGTGCCAGCAGTTACACGAGACAGGGAAACACTGAAGCTTTCTTT
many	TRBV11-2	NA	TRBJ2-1	CASSSGPYEQFF	TGTGCCAGCAGCTCGGGACCCTATGAGCAGTTCTTC
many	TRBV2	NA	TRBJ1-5	CASSDSNQPQHF	TGTGCCAGCAGCGATAGCAATCAGCCCCAGCATTTT